This T cell receptor beta chain is drawn from a study of identical twins. TCRdb re-called the 5' RACE reads with MiXCR, one entry per CDR3 protein. The sample includes about 460,000 distinct CDR3 sequences, more than 13% of them seen just once. Germline CDR1 is MDHEN and CDR2 is SYDVKM. The CDR3 covers 12 residues. The V gene end was trimmed by 3 bases and the J gene end by 10 bases; junction bases not matched to a gene: 3. Another study also made use of these data, one on yellow fever vaccine responses in identical twins.

The sample was CD4+ T cells sorted from blood. The receptor comes from a woman aged 18-29 years in good health. The J gene is TRBJ2-1, the V gene TRBV28, with 7 bases lining up with TRBD2. The CDR3 spells CASSLRGREQFF. CDR3 nucleotide sequence: TGTGCCAGCAGTTTGCGGGGGAGGGAGCAGTTCTTC.